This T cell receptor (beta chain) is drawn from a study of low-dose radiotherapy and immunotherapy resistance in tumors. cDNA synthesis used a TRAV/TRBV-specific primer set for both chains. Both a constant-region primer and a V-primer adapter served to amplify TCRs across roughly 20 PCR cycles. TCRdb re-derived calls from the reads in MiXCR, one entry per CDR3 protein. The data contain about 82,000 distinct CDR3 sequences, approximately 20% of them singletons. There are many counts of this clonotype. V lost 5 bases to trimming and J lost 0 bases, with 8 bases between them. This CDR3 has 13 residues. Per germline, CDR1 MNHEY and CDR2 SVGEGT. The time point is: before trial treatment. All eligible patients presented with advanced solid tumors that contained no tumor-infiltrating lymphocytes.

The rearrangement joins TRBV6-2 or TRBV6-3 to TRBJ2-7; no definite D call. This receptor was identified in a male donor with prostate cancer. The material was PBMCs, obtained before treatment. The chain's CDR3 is CASSPASSYEQYF. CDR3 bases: TGTGCCAGCAGTCCGGCTAGCTCCTACGAGCAGTACTTC.